This note documents a single T cell receptor beta chain sequence. This record comes from a study of blood T cell repertoires in COVID-19. At the level of the study: Samples representing acute and convalescent COVID-19 were sourced from the United States, Italy and Spain.

Recovered status applied to Cohort 3 donors who had two consecutive negative PCRs. It also applied to those with clearance or with symptom resolution. In the source study's methods: Cell counts per sample came from amplifying reference gene primers. TCRdb's table, derived via immunoSEQ multiplex PCR, lists solely in-frame clones and lacks some. V, J and clone size are taken as reported in that table, and D and trimming were inferred from the DNA itself. Seen here are 190,000 or so clones, about 80% observed once, and the top ten hold 7.5%. Per the germline V gene, CDR1 is PRHDT and CDR2 is FYEKMQ (reference sequence). With 5 bases clipped from V and 4 bases from J, the junction kept 4 bases outside the gene matches. The CDR3 covers 13 residues.

The sequenced material came from PBMCs or T cells enriched from blood (not recorded which). The chain joins TRBV13 to TRBJ1-1, with 7 bases lining up with TRBD1. The source of this sequence is a man aged 35 to 55 who had recovered from COVID-19. CDR3 in DNA: TGTGCCAGCAGCCAGGGGGTACTCACTGAAGCTTTCTTT. This gives the protein CASSQGVLTEAFF.